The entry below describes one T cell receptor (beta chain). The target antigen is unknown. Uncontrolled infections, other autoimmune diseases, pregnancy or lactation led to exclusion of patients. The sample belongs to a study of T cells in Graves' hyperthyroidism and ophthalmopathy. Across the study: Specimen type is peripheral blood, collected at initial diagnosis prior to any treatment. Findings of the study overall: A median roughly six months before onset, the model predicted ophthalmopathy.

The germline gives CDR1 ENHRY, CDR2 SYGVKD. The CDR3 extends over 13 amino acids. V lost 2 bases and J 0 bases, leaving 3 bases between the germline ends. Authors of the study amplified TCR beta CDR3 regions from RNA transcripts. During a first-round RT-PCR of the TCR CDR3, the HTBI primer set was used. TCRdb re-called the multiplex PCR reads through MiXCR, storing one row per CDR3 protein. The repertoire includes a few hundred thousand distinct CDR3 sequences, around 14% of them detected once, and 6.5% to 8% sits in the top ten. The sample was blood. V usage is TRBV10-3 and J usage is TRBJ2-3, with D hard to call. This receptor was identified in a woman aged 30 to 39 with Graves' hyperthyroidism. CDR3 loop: CAISEASTDTQYF. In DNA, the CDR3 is TGTGCCATCAGTGAGGCGAGCACAGATACGCAGTATTTT.